The rows below give T cell receptor beta chains drawn from one sample of a study of blood T cell repertoires in COVID-19. TCRdb's table, derived via immunoSEQ multiplex PCR, lists solely in-frame clones and lacks some. The sample consists of about 120,000 clones, about 85% of them appearing once. Sequencing input: peripheral blood. The receptor set was obtained from an elderly man with active or convalescent COVID-19. Each CDR3 is given with its conserved first and last residue. The D gene is left open where the match is weak. Size tells how often a clone was seen (once, few, many) or the class of an expanded clone, and some rows leave it out.

-,TRBD2,TRBJ2-7,TRBV12-5,TGTGCTAGTGCCCCGACTAGCGGAGGACCAGACGAGCAGTACTTC,CASAPTSGGPDEQYF
-,TRBD1,TRBJ2-7,TRBV3-1/TRBV3-2,TGTGCCAGCAGCCAGACAGGGGACCGCACATTC,CASSQTGDRTF
-,TRBD1,TRBJ1-2,TRBV29-1,TGCAGCGTTCTATTAAGTTGGCAGGGGGCTGGCTATGGCTACACCTTC,CSVLLSWQGAGYGYTF
-,TRBD2,TRBJ2-3,TRBV24-1,TGTGCCACCAGTGATTACAGCGGGAGGTACACAGATACGCAGTATTTT,CATSDYSGRYTDTQYF
-,TRBD1,TRBJ1-1,TRBV5-1,TGCGCCAGCAGCTTGGCCGGGACAGCGAACACTGAAGCTTTCTTT,CASSLAGTANTEAFF
-,-,TRBJ1-6,TRBV28,TGTGCCAGCAGTGACGGGACTTTCTATAATTCACCCCTCCACTTT,CASSDGTFYNSPLHF
-,TRBD2,TRBJ2-3,TRBV3-1/TRBV3-2,TGTGCCAGCAGCCATAGACTAGCGGGAACTTCCGGCACAGATACGCAGTATTTT,CASSHRLAGTSGTDTQYF
-,-,TRBJ2-3,TRBV2,TGTGCCAGCACCGGGATCCGAGATACGCAGTATTTT,CASTGIRDTQYF
-,-,TRBJ2-3,TRBV5-1,TGCGCCAGCAGCTTGGTCGGTAGCCTGGGAGATACGCAGTATTTT,CASSLVGSLGDTQYF
-,TRBD1,TRBJ2-2,TRBV6-5,TGTGCCAGCAGAGACCAGACAGGGACCACCGGGGAGCTGTTTTTT,CASRDQTGTTGELFF
once,-,TRBJ2-3,TRBV6-5,TGTGCCAGCAGTTACTCGTCTCGGGATACGCAGTATTTT,CASSYSSRDTQYF
-,-,TRBJ2-3,TRBV20-1,TGCAGTGCCGGATACGGGGATACGCAGTATTTT,CSAGYGDTQYF
few,TRBD1,TRBJ1-2,TRBV19,TGTGCCAGTAAAAGGACAGGAATAAACTATGGCTACACCTTC,CASKRTGINYGYTF
once,TRBD2,TRBJ2-7,TRBV28,TGTGCCAGCAGGCGGGGGACGGTGACCTACGAGCAGTACTTC,CASRRGTVTYEQYF
-,-,TRBJ2-7,TRBV5-6,TGTGCCAGCATCCCTTGGGGCTACTCCTACGAGCAGTACTTC,CASIPWGYSYEQYF
-,-,TRBJ2-7,TRBV24-1,TGTGCCACCAGTGATTTCGGGCAGGGGTTGGGCGAGCAGTACTTC,CATSDFGQGLGEQYF
once,-,TRBJ2-3,TRBV7-3,TGTGCCAGCAGCTTCGCTGGACTGCAAACAGATACGCAGTATTTT,CASSFAGLQTDTQYF
-,-,TRBJ1-2,TRBV2,TGTGCCAGCAGACGGACAGACTATGGCTACACCTTC,CASRRTDYGYTF
-,-,TRBJ2-1,TRBV7-2,TGTGCCAGCAGCCCAACGGGGTTCAGTCGCAATGAGCAGTTCTTC,CASSPTGFSRNEQFF
-,-,TRBJ1-2,TRBV5-1,TGCGCCAGCAGGCTCGACAGCCACTATGGCTACACCTTC,CASRLDSHYGYTF
-,-,TRBJ2-6,TRBV4-2,TGTGCCAGCAGCCAAGGTGCTAGCTCTGGGGCCAACGTCCTGACTTTC,CASSQGASSGANVLTF
-,TRBD2,TRBJ2-7,TRBV20-1,TGCAGTGCTAGTGTCGGGGGGGCCTACGAGCAGTACTTC,CSASVGGAYEQYF
-,TRBD1,TRBJ2-5,TRBV4-1,TGCGCCAGCAGCCGAGGACAGGGAACCCAAGAGACCCAGTACTTC,CASSRGQGTQETQYF
-,-,TRBJ1-5,TRBV2,TGTGCCAGCAGTGAGCTTGGGCGGGGCAATCAGCCCCAGCATTTT,CASSELGRGNQPQHF
-,-,TRBJ1-5,TRBV7-3,TGTGCCAGCAGCTTAAACATGGATCAGCCCCAGCATTTT,CASSLNMDQPQHF
-,TRBD1,TRBJ1-5,TRBV19,TGTGCCAGTAGTCCCACTGGACAGGTGGACCATCAGCCCCAGCATTTT,CASSPTGQVDHQPQHF
-,TRBD2,TRBJ2-3,TRBV24-1,TGTGCCACCAGTCCGGGACTAGCGTCAGATACGCAGTATTTT,CATSPGLASDTQYF
-,-,TRBJ2-2,TRBV18,TGTGCCAGCTCACCTGCCGAGGAAAAGCTGTTTTTT,CASSPAEEKLFF
-,-,TRBJ1-1,TRBV25-1,TGTGCCAGCAGTGAATCCTCCTGGGGAGGCGGGAACACTGAAGCTTTCTTT,CASSESSWGGGNTEAFF
-,TRBD1,TRBJ2-2,TRBV18,TGTGCCAGCTCACGACAGGGGGAGAACACCGGGGAGCTGTTTTTT,CASSRQGENTGELFF
-,TRBD1,TRBJ2-7,TRBV12-3/TRBV12-4,TGTGCCAGCAGTCTAGGACAGGGTTACGAGCAGTACTTC,CASSLGQGYEQYF
-,TRBD2,TRBJ2-2,TRBV19,TGTGCCAGTAGTAGCGGGGGGCTGGACACCGGGGAGCTGTTTTTT,CASSSGGLDTGELFF
-,-,TRBJ2-5,TRBV11-1,TGTGCCAGCAGCCCCCGGCAGGGATGGCAAGAGACCCAGTACTTC,CASSPRQGWQETQYF
-,TRBD2,TRBJ2-1,TRBV5-8,TGTGCCAGCAGCTATGGACTAGCGGGAGTCAATGAGCAGTTCTTC,CASSYGLAGVNEQFF
once,-,TRBJ1-6,TRBV28,TGTGCCAGCATTGAACGAGGAGGCAGGAATTCACCCCTCCACTTT,CASIERGGRNSPLHF
-,TRBD2,TRBJ2-7,TRBV4-2,TGTGCCAGCAGCCAAGCGACTAGCAGCTACGAGCAGTACTTC,CASSQATSSYEQYF